Included here is one T cell receptor beta chain sequence, with context. The source of the sample is a study of blood T cell repertoires in COVID-19. For the study at large: COVID-19 samples collected from the United States, Italy and Spain covered acute and convalescent phases.

Germline V CDR1 and CDR2: LNHDA, SQIVND (reference sequence). This CDR3 region has 15 residues. V was pared by 3 bases and J by 4 bases, with 15 bases between. Original data processing: For nucleated cells, counts were estimated from reference gene primer amplification. Assay used: immunoSEQ multiplex PCR; TCRdb lists only in-frame clones, some missing. The DNA gave D and trimming, while V, J and clone size come from that table. The sample includes over 150,000 clones, about 80% of them seen just once. The sample consisted of peripheral blood. The J gene is TRBJ1-2, the V gene TRBV19, with D tentatively TRBD1 (6 bases). The sequence was obtained from a man in his 70s with active or convalescent COVID-19. CDR3 residues: CASSIGSGVAYGYTF. The CDR3 nucleotides read TGTGCCAGTAGTATCGGGTCAGGGGTTGCCTATGGCTACACCTTC.